This T cell receptor (beta chain) was sequenced for a study of beta chain features in type 1 diabetes. This clone showed up just a few times. What it binds is unknown. The CDR3 has 12 amino acids. CDR1 SEHNR and CDR2 FQNEAQ come from the germline V gene (reference sequence). V lost 1 base to trimming and J lost 8 bases; unmatched junction nucleotides: 1. Researchers reported sorting CD4+ naive, central memory, regulatory and stem cell-like memory cells via CD45RO/CCR7/CD25/CD127/CD95/CD27. As every portion of the isolated RNA was reverse transcribed, the sequencing read expressed TCRB transcripts. Assay used: immunoSEQ multiplex PCR; TCRdb lists only in-frame clones, some missing. Seen here are 300,000 to 350,000 clones, approximately 15% observed once, and the top ten hold more than 6.5%. Study observations and caveats: Researchers caution that PCR might favor shorter templates, equally among patients and controls.

The sequenced sample was central memory CD4+ T cells from blood. The rearrangement links TRBV7-9 to TRBJ1-1; 7 bases are shared with TRBD1. The TCR was taken from a man aged 25-40 years in good health. The CDR3 DNA reads as TGTGCCAGCAGCTTAGGGGACAGAGAAGCTTTCTTT. Residues: CASSLGDREAFF.